A single sample gave rise to the 17 T cell receptor beta chains below, sequenced in a study of blood T cell repertoires in COVID-19. The assay was immunoSEQ multiplex PCR, and TCRdb's table has in-frame clones only and misses some. The top ten clones hold roughly 1.6% of a sample with 410,000 or so clones, around 91% of them seen once. Sequenced sample: peripheral blood. All receptors come from a woman in her thirties or forties with COVID-19, enrolled during active disease.

The chain links TRBV6-5 to TRBJ1-5; TRBD1 is a possible D gene (5 bases). This CDR3 comprises 14 residues. Germline V gene data show CDR1 as MNHEY and CDR2 as SVGAGI. Trimming left V 6 bases short and J 1 base short, with 10 bases between. The DNA for the CDR3 is TGTGCCAGCAGCCCCGGGGGGAGCAATCAGCCCCAGCATTTT. This gives the protein CASSPGGSNQPQHF.

This chain links TRBV5-1 with TRBJ2-7, with 8 bases identical to TRBD2. With V trimmed by 6 bases and J by 1 base, 6 bases remained unmatched. The germline V gene encodes CDR1 SGHRS and CDR2 YFSETQ. CDR3 length: 14 amino acids. The CDR3 nucleotides read TGCGCCAGCACCGGGAGGGACACTTCCTACGAGCAGTACTTC. It specifies CASTGRDTSYEQYF.

The chain joins TRBV15 to TRBJ1-4, with unresolved D. The CDR3 length is 15 residues. Germline CDR1 and CDR2: LNHNV and YYDKDF (reference sequence). V was pared by 1 base and J by 4 bases, with 10 bases between. The CDR3 spells CATSRGSRDNEKLFF. The DNA for the CDR3 is TGTGCCACCAGCAGAGGAAGCCGAGATAATGAAAAACTGTTTTTT.

V gene TRBV28 combines with J gene TRBJ2-3; 10 bases align to TRBD2. This CDR3 region has 15 residues. V shed 2 bases and J 1 base; nucleotides not matched to a gene: 0. Germline-derived CDR1 and CDR2 are MDHEN and SYDVKM. CDR3 in amino acids: CASSLLAGGTDTQYF. The CDR3 DNA reads TGTGCCAGCAGTTTACTAGCGGGAGGCACAGATACGCAGTATTTT.

J is TRBJ1-1 and V is TRBV2; 7 bases align to TRBD1. The CDR3 runs 13 residues. From germline, CDR1 is SNHLY and CDR2 FYNNEI. J lost 4 bases, V lost 6 bases, and 5 bases had no gene match. For the CDR3, the DNA is TGTGCCAGCAGAGACAGGGTGGGCACTGAAGCTTTCTTT. Protein: CASRDRVGTEAFF.

V usage is TRBV10-3 and J usage is TRBJ2-5, with D possibly matching TRBD2 (6 bases). CDR1 is ENHRY, CDR2 SYGVKD, per germline. The CDR3 runs to 14 residues. V was pared by 2 bases and J by 0 bases, with 7 bases between. CDR3 DNA sequence: TGTGCCATCAGTGAGGGGGGGTACCAAGAGACCCAGTACTTC. It specifies CAISEGGYQETQYF.

This chain links TRBV27 with TRBJ1-5; unclear D gene. The CDR3 is made up of 16 amino acids. Germline V gene data show CDR1 as MNHEY and CDR2 as SMNVEV (reference sequence). The germline V and J ends were trimmed by 6 bases and 6 bases, with 21 bases remaining between them. The CDR3 bases are TGTGCCAGCAGGCCAGCGGACGGACTAGCGGGTCAGCCCCAGCATTTT. It yields the protein CASRPADGLAGQPQHF.

For the CDR3, the DNA is TGTGCCAGCAGCCAAGACCCCGGACAGGCGAGTAGGGCTTACACCTTC. It translates to CASSQDPGQASRAYTF. The rearrangement joins TRBV3-1 (or the pseudogene TRBV3-2) to TRBJ1-2; 7 nucleotides line up with TRBD1. This CDR3 contains 16 residues. CDR1 and CDR2 from the germline V gene are LGHDT and YNNKEL (reference sequence). V was clipped by 0 bases and J by 11 bases; unmatched bases: 15.

CDR3 sequence reads: CASSRPGGNTIYF. CDR3 DNA sequence: TGTGCCAGCAGTCGACCGGGAGGTAACACCATATATTTT. The chain carries TRBV5-5 and TRBJ1-3; D gene unclear. Germline V gives CDR1 SGHKS, CDR2 YYEKEE (reference sequence). With 5 bases removed from V and 7 bases from J, the gap between germline ends came to 13 bases. The CDR3 extends over 13 amino acids.

The chain joins TRBV2 to TRBJ1-2; D gene ambiguous. There are 12 residues in the CDR3. Trimming removed 4 bases from V and 6 bases from J, with 9 bases in between. CDR1 and CDR2 from the germline V gene are SNHLY and FYNNEI. This chain's CDR3 is CASSGFGDGYTF. CDR3 DNA: TGTGCCAGCAGTGGATTCGGGGATGGCTACACCTTC.

This clone was seen a handful of times. J is TRBJ1-2 and V is TRBV19; D unclear. This CDR3 comprises 13 residues. Trimming took 0 bases from V and 12 from J, leaving 14 bases between them. CDR1 and CDR2 from the germline V gene are LNHDA and SQIVND (reference sequence). The CDR3: CASSIDLARVNTF. The CDR3 DNA reads as TGTGCCAGTAGTATAGATCTTGCGAGGGTGAACACCTTC.

This chain uses TRBV2 with TRBJ2-7, with no clear D. The CDR3 extends over 12 amino acids. CDR1 and CDR2 from the germline V gene are SNHLY and FYNNEI. Trimming removed 6 bases from V and 2 bases from J, with 8 bases in between. Here the CDR3 DNA reads TGTGCCAGCAGACACGACACCTACGAGCAGTACTTC. Amino acids: CASRHDTYEQYF. The variable domain in full, with the rest retrieved from reference TRBV2 and TRBJ2-7, is EPEVTQTPSHQVTQMGQEVILRCVPISNHLYFYWYRQILGQKVEFLVSFYNNEISEKSEIFDDQFSVERPDGSNFTLKIRSTKLEDSAMYFCASRHDTYEQYFGPGTRLTVT.

The rearrangement uses TRBV7-9 and TRBJ1-6; no clear D. The CDR3 has 14 amino acids. V gave up 5 bases and J gave up 10 bases, with 15 bases separating them. Germline V gene data show CDR1 as SEHNR and CDR2 as FQNEAQ (reference sequence). The DNA for the CDR3 is TGTGCCAGCAGCAGGACTGGGGAACGCTCACCCCTCCACTTT. Encoded protein: CASSRTGERSPLHF.

J is TRBJ1-6 and V is TRBV30; D remains unclear. This CDR3 is built from 15 residues. In germline, CDR1 is GTSNPN, CDR2 SVGIG (reference sequence). Between the trimmed V and J ends, which lost 0 bases and 9 bases, there was a span of 15 bases. The CDR3 region has the DNA TGTGCCTGGAGTGTCGGCAGGAGGGCGCGTTCACCCCTCCACTTT. Amino acids: CAWSVGRRARSPLHF.

The chain joins TRBV5-1 to TRBJ2-1; 7 bases match TRBD2. The ends lost 0 bases at V and 8 bases at J; junction bases unmatched: 5. The CDR3 covers 14 residues. Germline CDR1 SGHRS, CDR2 YFSETQ. The CDR3 reads CASSLVGGSDEQFF. The DNA of the CDR3 is TGCGCCAGCAGCTTGGTGGGAGGGTCGGATGAGCAGTTCTTC.

The chain employs TRBV19 and TRBJ1-5; D not certain. Germline loops: CDR1 LNHDA, CDR2 SQIVND (reference sequence). This CDR3 spans 15 amino acids. With 7 bases removed from V and 2 bases from J, the gap between germline ends came to 15 bases. CDR3 bases: TGTGCCAGTACACCTAGAGGGCAGCGCAATCAGCCCCAGCATTTT. It encodes CASTPRGQRNQPQHF.

The rearrangement links TRBV7-2 to TRBJ1-5, with TRBD1 as a possible D gene (5 bases). Germline CDR1 reads SGHTA; CDR2 reads FQGNSA. The CDR3 contains 15 residues. With 2 bases removed from V and 3 bases from J, the gap between germline ends came to 11 bases. CDR3 loop: CASSLWQTDNQPQHF. As DNA, the CDR3 is TGTGCCAGCAGCTTATGGCAGACAGACAATCAGCCCCAGCATTTT.